This T cell receptor (beta chain) was recorded in a study of blood T cell repertoires in COVID-19 (dated by TCRdb to the early 2020s). Concerning the study at large: The collaborator samples originated in the United States, Italy and Spain and spanned the acute and convalescent phases of COVID-19. The material from the prospective study consisted of cDNA or gDNA derived from T cells, B-cell-depleted T cells, or PBMCs. Subjects who had been exposed to COVID-19, were actively infected with it, or had recovered from it provided the deeply sampled blood TCRbeta repertoires that made up the dataset. The repertoires were made available in a free public database intended to serve as a resource for research on the immune response to SARS-CoV-2. Samples were obtained from the ongoing ImmuneRACE study (first 160 participants) and from about 1,300 subjects provided by 6 global collaborators. Sample metadata almost always included a de-identified subject ID, COVID-19 status, age in years and sex. HLA class I and class II types, where available, came from metadata supplied by the sample provider rather than from assay-based typing.

The investigation overall reported the following: The quantity of clinical and demographic metadata differed by source and by participant and was supplied without curation.

Comments on this clone: Its binding antigen is unknown. Nothing much larger sits one base from this clone, and base qualities are not available.

V lost 2 bases and J lost 5 bases, and the count of bases not matched to a germline gene is 7. The CDR3 has 16 amino acids, counting the end cysteine and phenylalanine. Solely the CDR3 DNA is kept, with 48 bases framed from the first base. Reading the germline V gene (reference sequence) gives CDR1 GTSNPN and CDR2 SVGIG. TCRbeta CDR3 regions were amplified from genomic DNA using the immunoSEQ Assay, a bias-controlled multiplex PCR. The published analysis was carried out like this. The number of nucleated cells in each sample was estimated by amplification of reference gene primers within the assay. To quantify the absolute abundance of each unique TCRbeta CDR3 rearrangement, sequence reads were collapsed and filtered. Productive Simpson clonality was computed per sample as the square root of Simpson's diversity index over productive rearrangements. The table was pulled from immuneACCESS by TCRdb, which kept in-frame rearrangements only. Such tables lose some clones; where checked, under half of the loss comes from unresolved V genes, and the rest has no known cause. V and J calls and clone size come straight from that table; D and trimming were deduced from the DNA. The sample includes hundreds of thousands of clones, with 75% to 90% observed a single time. The ten largest account for roughly 8.9% of the sample.

Participants in the prospective study were enrolled through a virtual design, were aged about 18 to 100 years, and lived in 24 United States geographic areas. Cohort assignment in the prospective study relied on participant-reported clinical history from a screening survey and a study questionnaire. Recovered participants in ImmuneRACE Cohort 3 were defined by two consecutive negative NP/OP PCR tests, clearance by a healthcare professional, or resolution of symptoms. In the prospective study, whole blood, serum and a nasopharyngeal or oropharyngeal swab were collected from each participant by mobile phlebotomists. Prospective study participants could optionally give additional blood draws and questionnaires over an approximately two-month period. Before DNA extraction, prospective study blood samples were shipped either frozen or at room temperature.

The chain employs TRBV30 and TRBJ2-3; 13 junctional bases match TRBD2. This clonotype was sampled from a middle-aged woman who had recovered from COVID-19. Sequencing used PBMCs or T cells enriched from blood (not recorded which). The nucleotides read TGTGCCTGGAGTTCGAGACTAGCGGGGGGCTTAGATACGCAGTATTTT. This yields the protein CAWSSRLAGGLDTQYF.